This T cell receptor beta chain was retrieved from a study of cytomegalovirus exposure and HLA in healthy donors. The PCR contained 60 Vbeta and 13 Jbeta primers. Sequencing was performed with immunoSEQ multiplex PCR; in TCRdb, only in-frame clones are kept and a portion is missing. The repertoire has 150,000 to 200,000 clones, approximately 85% of them found once; the top ten carry about 9.3%. Concerning this clone: Its cognate antigen is unknown.

General study findings and limits: Association of fewer than 20,000 TCR beta sequences with HLA alleles was found at 0.05 false discovery rate in a later analysis. Altogether, 160 or so TCR beta chains were recorded as cytomegalovirus-associated.

Sequenced sample: PBMCs. The sequence was collected from a man in his late teens or twenties in good health and CMV-seropositive.

The CDR3 DNA reads as TGTGCCAGCAGCTTAAGAAGAGAACTTACCTACGAGCAGTACTTC. Protein sequence: CASSLRRELTYEQYF. The J gene is TRBJ2-7, the V gene TRBV7-3; D gene unclear. The CDR3 has 15 residues. CDR1 and CDR2 (germline): SGHTA, FQGTGA. The V and J ends lost 1 base and 2 bases respectively, with 12 bases between them.